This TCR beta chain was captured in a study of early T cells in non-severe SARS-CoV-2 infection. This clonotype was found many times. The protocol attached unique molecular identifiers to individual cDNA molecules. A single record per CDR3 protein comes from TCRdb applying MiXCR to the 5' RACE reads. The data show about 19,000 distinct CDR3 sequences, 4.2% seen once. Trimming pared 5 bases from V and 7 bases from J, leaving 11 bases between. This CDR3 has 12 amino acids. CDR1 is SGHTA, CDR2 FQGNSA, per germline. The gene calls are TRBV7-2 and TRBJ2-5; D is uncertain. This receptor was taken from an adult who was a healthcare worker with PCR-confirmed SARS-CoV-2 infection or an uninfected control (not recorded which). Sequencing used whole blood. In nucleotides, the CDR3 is TGTGCCAGCAGCCCCGACGGATGGACCCAGTACTTC. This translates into CASSPDGWTQYF.